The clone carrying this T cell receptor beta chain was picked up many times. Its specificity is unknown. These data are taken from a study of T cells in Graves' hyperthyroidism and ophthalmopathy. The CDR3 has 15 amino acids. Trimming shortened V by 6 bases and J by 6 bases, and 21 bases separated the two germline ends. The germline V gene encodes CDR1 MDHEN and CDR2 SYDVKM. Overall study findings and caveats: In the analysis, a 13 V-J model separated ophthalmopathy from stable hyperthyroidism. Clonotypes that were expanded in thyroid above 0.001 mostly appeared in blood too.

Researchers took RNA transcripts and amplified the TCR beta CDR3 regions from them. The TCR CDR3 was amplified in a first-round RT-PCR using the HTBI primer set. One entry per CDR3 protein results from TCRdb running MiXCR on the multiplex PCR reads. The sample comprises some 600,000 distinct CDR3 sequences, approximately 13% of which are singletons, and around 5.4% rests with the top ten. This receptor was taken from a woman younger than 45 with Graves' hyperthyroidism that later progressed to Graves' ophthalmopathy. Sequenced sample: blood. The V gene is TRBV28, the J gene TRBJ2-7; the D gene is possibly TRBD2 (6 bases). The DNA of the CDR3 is TGTGCCAGCAGCACCCTATCGCAGGCGGGATCCGAGCAGTACTTC. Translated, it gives CASSTLSQAGSEQYF.